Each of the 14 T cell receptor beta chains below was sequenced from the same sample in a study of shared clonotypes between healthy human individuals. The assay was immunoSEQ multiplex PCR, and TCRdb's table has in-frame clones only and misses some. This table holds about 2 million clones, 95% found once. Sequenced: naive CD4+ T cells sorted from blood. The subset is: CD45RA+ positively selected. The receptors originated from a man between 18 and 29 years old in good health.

This CDR3 reads CASSAQGITDTQYF. The CDR3 DNA is TGTGCCAGCAGCGCCCAGGGGATCACAGATACGCAGTATTTT. The chain uses TRBV7-3 and TRBJ2-3, with a weak D call TRBD1 (6 bases). This CDR3 spans 14 amino acids. Looked up from germline, CDR1 is SGHTA and CDR2 is FQGTGA. V was pared by 5 bases and J by 2 bases, with 11 bases between.

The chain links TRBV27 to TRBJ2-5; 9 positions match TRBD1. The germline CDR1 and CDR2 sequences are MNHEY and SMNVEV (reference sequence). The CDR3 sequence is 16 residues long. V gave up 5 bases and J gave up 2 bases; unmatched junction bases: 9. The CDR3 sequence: CASSKDTGQGQETQYF. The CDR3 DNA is TGTGCCAGCAGTAAAGACACAGGACAGGGGCAAGAGACCCAGTACTTC.

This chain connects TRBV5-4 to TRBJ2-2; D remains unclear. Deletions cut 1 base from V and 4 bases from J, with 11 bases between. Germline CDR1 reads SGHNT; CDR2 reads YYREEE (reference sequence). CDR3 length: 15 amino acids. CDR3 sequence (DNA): TGTGCCAGCAGCTTGAAGGCAGGTCCCACCGGGGAGCTGTTTTTT. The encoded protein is CASSLKAGPTGELFF.

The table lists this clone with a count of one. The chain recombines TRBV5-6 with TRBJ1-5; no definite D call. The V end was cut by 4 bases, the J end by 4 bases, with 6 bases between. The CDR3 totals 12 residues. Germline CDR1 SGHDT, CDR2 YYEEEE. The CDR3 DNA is TGTGCCAGCAGCAACAGAAATCAGCCCCAGCATTTT. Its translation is CASSNRNQPQHF.

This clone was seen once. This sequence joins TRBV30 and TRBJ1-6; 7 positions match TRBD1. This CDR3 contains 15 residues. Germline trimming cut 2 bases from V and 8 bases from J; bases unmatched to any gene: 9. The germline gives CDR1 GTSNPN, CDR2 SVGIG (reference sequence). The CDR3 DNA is TGTGCCTGGAGTTTGGGAGGGACAGCCTATTCACCCCTCCACTTT. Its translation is CAWSLGGTAYSPLHF.

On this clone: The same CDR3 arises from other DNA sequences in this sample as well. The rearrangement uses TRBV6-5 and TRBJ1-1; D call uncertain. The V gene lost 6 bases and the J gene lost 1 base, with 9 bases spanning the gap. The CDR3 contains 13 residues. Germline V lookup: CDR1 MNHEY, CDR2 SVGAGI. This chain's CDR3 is CASSYIRNTEAFF. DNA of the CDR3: TGTGCCAGCAGCTACATCAGGAACACTGAAGCTTTCTTT.

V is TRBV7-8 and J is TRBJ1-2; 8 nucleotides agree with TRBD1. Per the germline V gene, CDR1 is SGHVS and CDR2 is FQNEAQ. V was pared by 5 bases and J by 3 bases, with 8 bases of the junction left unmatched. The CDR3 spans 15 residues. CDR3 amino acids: CASSKIPGQDYGYTF. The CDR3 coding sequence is TGTGCCAGCAGCAAGATTCCGGGACAGGACTATGGCTACACCTTC.

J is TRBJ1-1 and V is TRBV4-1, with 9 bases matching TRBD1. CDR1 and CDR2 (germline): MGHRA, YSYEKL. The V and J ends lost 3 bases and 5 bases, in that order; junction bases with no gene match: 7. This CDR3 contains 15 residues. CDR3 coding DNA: TGCGCCAGCAGCCAGCCCCGGGACAGGGTGACTGAAGCTTTCTTT. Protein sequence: CASSQPRDRVTEAFF.

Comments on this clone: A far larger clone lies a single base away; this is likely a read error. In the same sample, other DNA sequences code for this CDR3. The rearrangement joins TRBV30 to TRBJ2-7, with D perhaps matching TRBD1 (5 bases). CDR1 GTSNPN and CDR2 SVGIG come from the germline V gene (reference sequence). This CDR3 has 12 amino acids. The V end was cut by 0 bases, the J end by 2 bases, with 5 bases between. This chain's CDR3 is CAWSVQAYEQYF. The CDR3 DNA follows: TGTGCCTGGAGTGTACAGGCCTACGAGCAGTACTTC.

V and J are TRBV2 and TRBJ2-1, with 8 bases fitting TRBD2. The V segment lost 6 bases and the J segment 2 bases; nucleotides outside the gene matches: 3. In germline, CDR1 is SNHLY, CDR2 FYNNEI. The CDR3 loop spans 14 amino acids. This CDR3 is CASRPGGTYNEQFF. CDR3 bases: TGTGCCAGCAGGCCGGGGGGGACCTACAATGAGCAGTTCTTC.

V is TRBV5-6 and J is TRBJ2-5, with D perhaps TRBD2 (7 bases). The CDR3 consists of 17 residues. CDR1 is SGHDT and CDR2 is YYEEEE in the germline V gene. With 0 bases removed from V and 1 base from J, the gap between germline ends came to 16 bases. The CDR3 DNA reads TGTGCCAGCAGCTTGGGCCCTGGGGGGGCAATCCAAGAGACCCAGTACTTC. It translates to CASSLGPGGAIQETQYF. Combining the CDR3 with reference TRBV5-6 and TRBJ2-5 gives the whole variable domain DAGVTQSPTHLIKTRGQQVTLRCSPKSGHDTVSWYQQALGQGPQFIFQYYEEEERQRGNFPDRFSGHQFPNYSSELNVNALLLGDSALYLCASSLGPGGAIQETQYFGPGTRLLVL.

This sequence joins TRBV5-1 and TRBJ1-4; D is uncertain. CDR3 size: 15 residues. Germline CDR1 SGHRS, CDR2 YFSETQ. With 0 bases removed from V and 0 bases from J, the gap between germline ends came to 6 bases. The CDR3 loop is CASSLGVATNEKLFF. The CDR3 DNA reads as TGCGCCAGCAGCTTGGGAGTTGCAACTAATGAAAAACTGTTTTTT.

The CDR3 region has the DNA TGTGCCAGCATGGGCAGCCCTAATGAAAAACTGTTTTTT. It yields the protein CASMGSPNEKLFF. The chain is built from TRBV2 and TRBJ1-4; D gene ambiguous. Trimming took 7 bases from V and 3 from J, leaving 9 bases between them. The germline CDR1 and CDR2 sequences are SNHLY and FYNNEI. CDR3 length equals 13 residues.

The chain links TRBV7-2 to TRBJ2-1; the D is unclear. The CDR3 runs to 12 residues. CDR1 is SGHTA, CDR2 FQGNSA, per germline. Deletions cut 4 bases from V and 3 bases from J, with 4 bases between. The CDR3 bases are TGTGCCAGCAGCTGGGACTACAATGAGCAGTTCTTC. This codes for CASSWDYNEQFF.